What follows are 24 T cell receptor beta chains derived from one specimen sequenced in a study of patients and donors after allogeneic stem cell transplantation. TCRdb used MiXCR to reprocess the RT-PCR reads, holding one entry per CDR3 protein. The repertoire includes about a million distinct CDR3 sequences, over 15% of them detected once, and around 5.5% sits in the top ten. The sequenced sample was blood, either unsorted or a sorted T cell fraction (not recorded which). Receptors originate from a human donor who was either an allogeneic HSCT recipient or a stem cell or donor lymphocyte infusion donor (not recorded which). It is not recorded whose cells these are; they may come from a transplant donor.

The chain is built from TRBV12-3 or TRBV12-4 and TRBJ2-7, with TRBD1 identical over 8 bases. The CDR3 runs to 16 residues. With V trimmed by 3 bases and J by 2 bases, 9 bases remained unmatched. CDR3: CASSLLTGAPAYEQYF. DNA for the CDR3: TGTGCCAGCAGTTTGCTGACAGGGGCCCCCGCCTACGAGCAGTACTTC.

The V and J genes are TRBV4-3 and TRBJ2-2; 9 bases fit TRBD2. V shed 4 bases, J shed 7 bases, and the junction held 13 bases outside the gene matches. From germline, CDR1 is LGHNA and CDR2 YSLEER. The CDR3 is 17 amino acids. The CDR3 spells CASSRHLAGGPGGELFF. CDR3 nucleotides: TGCGCCAGCAGCCGCCACCTTGCGGGGGGGCCTGGCGGGGAGCTGTTTTTT.

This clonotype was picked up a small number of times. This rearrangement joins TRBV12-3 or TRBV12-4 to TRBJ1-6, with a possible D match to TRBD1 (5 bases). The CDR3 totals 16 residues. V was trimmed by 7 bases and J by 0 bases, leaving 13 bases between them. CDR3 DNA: TGTGCCAGCACCGGGGACCTCAGCTCCTATAATTCACCCCTCCACTTT. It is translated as CASTGDLSSYNSPLHF.

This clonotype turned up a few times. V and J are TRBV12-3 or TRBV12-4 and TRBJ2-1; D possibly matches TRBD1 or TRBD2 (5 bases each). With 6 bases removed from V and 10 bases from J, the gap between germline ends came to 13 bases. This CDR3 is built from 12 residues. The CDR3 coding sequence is TGTGCCAGCAGCCAGTGGGGCGGGGAGCAGTTCTTC. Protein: CASSQWGGEQFF.

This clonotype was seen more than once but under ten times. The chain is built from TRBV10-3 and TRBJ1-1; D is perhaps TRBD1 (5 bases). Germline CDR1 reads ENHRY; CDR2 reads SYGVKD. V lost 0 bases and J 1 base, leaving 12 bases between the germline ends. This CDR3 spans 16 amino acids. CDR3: CAISESTRDRNTEAFF. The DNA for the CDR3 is TGTGCCATCAGTGAGTCGACTCGAGACAGGAACACTGAAGCTTTCTTT.

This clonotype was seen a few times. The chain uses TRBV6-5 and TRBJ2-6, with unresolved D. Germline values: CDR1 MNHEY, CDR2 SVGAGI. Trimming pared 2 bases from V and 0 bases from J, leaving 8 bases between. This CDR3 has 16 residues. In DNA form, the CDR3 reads TGTGCCAGCAGTTACCGTGAAGCCTCTGGGGCCAACGTCCTGACTTTC. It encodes CASSYREASGANVLTF.

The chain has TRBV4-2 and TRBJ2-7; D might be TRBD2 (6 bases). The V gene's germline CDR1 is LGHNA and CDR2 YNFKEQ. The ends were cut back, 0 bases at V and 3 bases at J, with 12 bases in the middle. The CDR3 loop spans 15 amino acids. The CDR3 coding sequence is TGTGCCAGCAGCCAAGATACGGGGGTTGACTACGAGCAGTACTTC. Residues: CASSQDTGVDYEQYF.

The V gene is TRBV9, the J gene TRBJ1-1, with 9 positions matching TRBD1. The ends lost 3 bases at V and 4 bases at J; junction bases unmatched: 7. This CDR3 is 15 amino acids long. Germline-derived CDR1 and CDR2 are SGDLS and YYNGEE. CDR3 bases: TGTGCCAGCAGCGCCCGGGACAGGGAGACCACTGAAGCTTTCTTT. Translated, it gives CASSARDRETTEAFF.

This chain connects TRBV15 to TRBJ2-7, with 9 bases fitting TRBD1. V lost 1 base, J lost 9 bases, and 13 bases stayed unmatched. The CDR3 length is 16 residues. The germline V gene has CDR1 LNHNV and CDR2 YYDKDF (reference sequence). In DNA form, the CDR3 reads TGTGCCACCAGCAGAGGGGAATTGGGGGGACAGGGTTCGCAGTACTTC. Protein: CATSRGELGGQGSQYF.

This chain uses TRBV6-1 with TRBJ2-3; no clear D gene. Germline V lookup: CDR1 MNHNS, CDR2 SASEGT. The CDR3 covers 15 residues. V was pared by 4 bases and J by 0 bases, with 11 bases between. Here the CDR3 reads CASSGRSRSTDTQYF. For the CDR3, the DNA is TGTGCCAGCAGTGGCAGGTCCCGTAGCACAGATACGCAGTATTTT.

The chain's CDR3 is CASSLVAAETQYF. Here the CDR3 DNA reads TGCGCCAGCAGCTTGGTTGCGGCGGAGACCCAGTACTTC. The chain couples TRBV5-1 to TRBJ2-5, with D unclear. The germline CDR1 and CDR2 sequences are SGHRS and YFSETQ. The V gene lost 0 bases and the J gene lost 5 bases, with 8 bases spanning the gap. CDR3 length equals 13 residues.

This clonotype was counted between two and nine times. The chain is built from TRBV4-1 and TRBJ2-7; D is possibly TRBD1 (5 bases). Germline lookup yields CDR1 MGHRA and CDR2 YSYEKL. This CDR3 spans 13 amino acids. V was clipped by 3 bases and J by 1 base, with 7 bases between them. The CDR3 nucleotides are TGCGCCAGCAGCCAGGACAATTCCTACGAGCAGTACTTC. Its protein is CASSQDNSYEQYF.

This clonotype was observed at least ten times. DNA of the CDR3: TGTGCCAGCAGTCCAGGAGCGGGGAACTCTGGGGCCAACGTCCTGACTTTC. Encoded protein: CASSPGAGNSGANVLTF. This rearrangement joins TRBV12-3 or TRBV12-4 to TRBJ2-6; 7 bases agree with TRBD2. The V and J ends lost 5 bases and 0 bases, in that order; junction bases with no gene match: 7. The CDR3 extends over 17 amino acids.

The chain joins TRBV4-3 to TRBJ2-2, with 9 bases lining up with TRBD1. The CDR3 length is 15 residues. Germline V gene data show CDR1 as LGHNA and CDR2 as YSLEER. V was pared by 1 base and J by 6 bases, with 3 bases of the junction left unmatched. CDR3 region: CASSQGTGVSGELFF. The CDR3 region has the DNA TGCGCCAGCAGCCAAGGGACAGGGGTTTCCGGGGAGCTGTTTTTT.

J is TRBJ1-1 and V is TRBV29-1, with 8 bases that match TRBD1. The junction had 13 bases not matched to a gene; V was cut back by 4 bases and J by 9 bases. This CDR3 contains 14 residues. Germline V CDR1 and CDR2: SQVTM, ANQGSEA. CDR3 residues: CSVVRKGTGSKAFF. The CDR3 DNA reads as TGCAGCGTTGTGCGAAAAGGGACAGGATCAAAAGCTTTCTTT.

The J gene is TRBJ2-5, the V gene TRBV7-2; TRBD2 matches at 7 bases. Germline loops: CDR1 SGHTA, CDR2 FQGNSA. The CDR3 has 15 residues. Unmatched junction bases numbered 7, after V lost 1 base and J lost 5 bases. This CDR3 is CASSLDIGGGETQYF. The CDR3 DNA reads TGTGCCAGCAGCTTAGATATTGGGGGAGGGGAGACCCAGTACTTC.

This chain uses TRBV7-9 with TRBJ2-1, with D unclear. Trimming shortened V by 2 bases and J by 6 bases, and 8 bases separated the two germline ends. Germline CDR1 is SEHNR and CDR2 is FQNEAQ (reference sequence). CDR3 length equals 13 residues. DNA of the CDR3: TGTGCCAGCAGCTTACTGGAGTTCAATGAGCAGTTCTTC. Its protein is CASSLLEFNEQFF. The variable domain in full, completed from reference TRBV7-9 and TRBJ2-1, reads DTGVSQNPRHKITKRGQNVTFRCDPISEHNRLYWYRQTLGQGPEFLTYFQNEAQLEKSRLLSDRFSAERPKGSFSTLEIQRTEQGDSAMYLCASSLLEFNEQFFGPGTRLTVL.

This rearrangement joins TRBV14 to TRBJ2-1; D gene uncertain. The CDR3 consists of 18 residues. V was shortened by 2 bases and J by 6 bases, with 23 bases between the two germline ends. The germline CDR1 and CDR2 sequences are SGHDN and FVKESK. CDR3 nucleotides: TGTGCCAGCAGCCAATTCGCCCGAACACTCAGGTCACTCAATGAGCAGTTCTTC. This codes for CASSQFARTLRSLNEQFF.

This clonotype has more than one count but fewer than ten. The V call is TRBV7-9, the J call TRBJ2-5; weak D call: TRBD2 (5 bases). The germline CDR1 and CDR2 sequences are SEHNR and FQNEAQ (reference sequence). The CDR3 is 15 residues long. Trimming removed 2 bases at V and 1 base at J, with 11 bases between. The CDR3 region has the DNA TGTGCCAGCAGCTTATTATCTAGCCTCCAAGAGACCCAGTACTTC. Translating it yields CASSLLSSLQETQYF.

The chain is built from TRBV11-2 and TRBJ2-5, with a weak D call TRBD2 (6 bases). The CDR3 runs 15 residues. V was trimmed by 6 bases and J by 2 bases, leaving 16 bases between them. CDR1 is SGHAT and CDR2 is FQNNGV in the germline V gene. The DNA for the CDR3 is TGTGCCAGCAGACGAACGACGGGGGTTCAAGAGACCCAGTACTTC. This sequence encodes CASRRTTGVQETQYF.

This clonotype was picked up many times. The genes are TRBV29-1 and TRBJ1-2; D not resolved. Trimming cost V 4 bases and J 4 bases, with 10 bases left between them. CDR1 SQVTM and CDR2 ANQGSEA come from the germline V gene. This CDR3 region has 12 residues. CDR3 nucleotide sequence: TGCAGCGTTGGACTATCCGCCTATGGCTACACCTTC. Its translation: CSVGLSAYGYTF.

CDR3 residues: CASSEDRVAYNSPLHF. The DNA for the CDR3 is TGTGCCAGCAGCGAGGATAGGGTGGCCTATAATTCACCCCTCCACTTT. The chain joins TRBV7-2 to TRBJ1-6, with unresolved D. Germline CDR1 and CDR2: SGHTA and FQGNSA. V was pared by 5 bases and J by 2 bases, with 13 bases between. This CDR3 has 16 residues.

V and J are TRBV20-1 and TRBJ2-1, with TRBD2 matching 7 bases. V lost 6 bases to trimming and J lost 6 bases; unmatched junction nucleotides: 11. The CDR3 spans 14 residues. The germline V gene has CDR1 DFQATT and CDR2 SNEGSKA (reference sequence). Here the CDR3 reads CSAAPSGPLNEQFF. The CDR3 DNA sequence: TGCAGTGCCGCCCCTAGCGGACCTCTCAATGAGCAGTTCTTC.

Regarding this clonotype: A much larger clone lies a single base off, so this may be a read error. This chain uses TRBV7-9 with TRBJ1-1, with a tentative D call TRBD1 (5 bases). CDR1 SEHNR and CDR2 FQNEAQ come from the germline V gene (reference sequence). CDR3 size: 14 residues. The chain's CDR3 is CASSLAAGTTEAYF. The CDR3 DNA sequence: TGTGCCAGCAGCTTAGCGGCAGGGACCACTGAAGCTTACTTT.